Following are 16 T cell receptor beta chains from one sample sequenced in a study of shared clonotypes between healthy human individuals. Naive CD8 cells were CD45RO-negative, positively selected for CCR7, excluding terminally differentiated effector memory CD45RA+ cells. Assay used: immunoSEQ multiplex PCR; TCRdb lists only in-frame clones, some missing. The sample contains about 580,000 clones, roughly 98% of which appear only once. Sequences were obtained from naive CD8+ T cells sorted from blood. These TCRs come from a young man in good health.

The chain links TRBV11-1 to TRBJ2-1, with D possibly being TRBD1 or TRBD2 (6 bases each). The CDR3 sequence is 15 residues long. V dropped 3 bases and J dropped 11 bases, with 20 bases sitting between them. Looked up from germline, CDR1 is SGHAT and CDR2 is FQDESV (reference sequence). The CDR3 DNA sequence: TGTGCCAGCAGCTTCTTGGGGGGCCTGGACACTAAGCAGTTCTTC. Residues: CASSFLGGLDTKQFF.

J is TRBJ2-5 and V is TRBV27; D is uncertain. The length of the CDR3 is 12 residues. Germline lookup yields CDR1 MNHEY and CDR2 SMNVEV (reference sequence). With 3 bases removed from V and 2 bases from J, the gap between germline ends came to 4 bases. The CDR3: CASSLKQETQYF. Here the CDR3 DNA reads TGTGCCAGCAGTTTGAAACAAGAGACCCAGTACTTC.

The count of this clone is one. The V call is TRBV9, the J call TRBJ2-1; 7 nucleotides agree with TRBD1. V was clipped by 1 base and J by 8 bases; unmatched bases: 6. The germline V gene has CDR1 SGDLS and CDR2 YYNGEE. This CDR3 is built from 14 residues. The CDR3 reads CASSVWDSPYEQFF. In DNA form, the CDR3 reads TGTGCCAGCAGCGTATGGGACAGCCCCTATGAGCAGTTCTTC.

This clone was counted a single time. This sequence joins TRBV11-1 and TRBJ2-2; TRBD1 agrees at 7 bases. The junction had 9 bases not matched to a gene; V was cut back by 6 bases and J by 2 bases. The CDR3 length is 16 residues. CDR1 and CDR2 (germline): SGHAT, FQDESV (reference sequence). Written as DNA, the CDR3 is TGTGCCAGCAGAGTAGGGGGCGGGCCCAACACCGGGGAGCTGTTTTTT. It encodes CASRVGGGPNTGELFF.

V usage is TRBV9 and J usage is TRBJ1-4, with D possibly TRBD1 on 6 matching bases. CDR3 length: 12 residues. The V end lost 4 bases, the J end lost 12 bases, and 13 bases lay between the germline ends. Germline CDR1 and CDR2: SGDLS and YYNGEE. The CDR3 reads CASSQGYGELFF. The CDR3 region has the DNA TGTGCCAGCAGCCAGGGGTACGGGGAACTGTTTTTT.

CDR3 amino acids: CASSSSGTGYGANVLTF. For the CDR3, the DNA is TGTGCCAGCAGCTCATCCGGGACAGGGTATGGGGCCAACGTCCTGACTTTC. The chain uses TRBV7-9 and TRBJ2-6, with TRBD1 matching 9 bases. Trimming removed 4 bases from V and 3 bases from J; junction bases left unmatched: 7. The CDR3 runs to 17 residues. Germline values: CDR1 SEHNR, CDR2 FQNEAQ (reference sequence).

The V and J genes are TRBV5-6 and TRBJ1-1; weak D call: TRBD1 (5 bases). Germline assignment: CDR1 SGHDT and CDR2 YYEEEE. The CDR3 totals 14 residues. The V end lost 0 bases, the J end lost 9 bases, and 15 bases lay between the germline ends. The CDR3 DNA reads TGTGCCAGCAGCTTGGGTGGGACCGGTAGTCAAGCTTTCTTT. Protein product: CASSLGGTGSQAFF.

The chain employs TRBV10-2 and TRBJ2-1; D might be TRBD2 (6 bases). Trimming shortened V by 3 bases and J by 7 bases, and 16 bases separated the two germline ends. The CDR3 runs to 15 residues. Germline CDR1 and CDR2: WSHSY and SAAADI. The CDR3 DNA follows: TGCGCCAGCAGTGACGCGGGGACTCAGATGAATGAGCAGTTCTTC. This translates into CASSDAGTQMNEQFF.

The chain is built from TRBV11-2 and TRBJ1-5, with 9 bases matching TRBD1. CDR1 and CDR2 from the germline V gene are SGHAT and FQNNGV. J was trimmed by 4 bases and V by 5 bases; bases with no gene match: 3. The CDR3 loop spans 14 amino acids. CDR3 amino acids: CASSRTGENQPQHF. DNA of the CDR3: TGTGCCAGCAGCAGGACAGGGGAAAATCAGCCCCAGCATTTT. The variable domain in full, with the rest retrieved from reference TRBV11-2 and TRBJ1-5, is EAGVAQSPRYKIIEKRQSVAFWCNPISGHATLYWYQQILGQGPKLLIQFQNNGVVDDSQLPKDRFSAERLKGVDSTLKIQPAKLEDSAVYLCASSRTGENQPQHFGDGTRLSIL.

The J gene is TRBJ2-7, the V gene TRBV7-2; D is unresolved. Trimming cost V 0 bases and J 0 bases, with 9 bases left between them. The CDR3 has 15 amino acids. CDR1 is SGHTA, CDR2 FQGNSA, per germline. CDR3 nucleotide sequence: TGTGCCAGCAGCTTAGCTCGCCCTTACTCCTACGAGCAGTACTTC. Encoded protein: CASSLARPYSYEQYF.

This chain connects TRBV7-8 to TRBJ2-3; 10 bases fit TRBD2. Per germline, CDR1 SGHVS and CDR2 FQNEAQ. CDR3 size: 15 residues. Trimming cost V 4 bases and J 2 bases; bases outside gene matches: 3. CDR3: CASSYLAGATDTQYF. DNA for the CDR3: TGTGCCAGCAGCTACCTAGCGGGAGCCACAGATACGCAGTATTTT.

V and J are TRBV6-1 and TRBJ1-5; possibly TRBD1 for D (5 bases). This CDR3 is 15 amino acids long. CDR1 is MNHNS, CDR2 SASEGT, per germline. Trimming shortened V by 2 bases and J by 6 bases, and 14 bases separated the two germline ends. CDR3 sequence: CASSEFGGVGQPQHF. As DNA, the CDR3 is TGTGCCAGCAGTGAATTTGGGGGGGTAGGTCAGCCCCAGCATTTT.

The chain uses TRBV11-2 and TRBJ2-6; D uncertain. The CDR3 totals 15 residues. Germline-derived CDR1 and CDR2 are SGHAT and FQNNGV. Trimming left V 1 base short and J 1 base short, with 5 bases between. CDR3 sequence reads: CASSLVGSGANVLTF. In DNA form, the CDR3 reads TGTGCCAGCAGCTTAGTCGGGTCTGGGGCCAACGTCCTGACTTTC.

The rearrangement uses TRBV29-1 and TRBJ2-1, with a possible D match to TRBD2 (5 bases). CDR1 is SQVTM and CDR2 is ANQGSEA in the germline V gene. Trimming shortened V by 2 bases and J by 2 bases, and 7 bases separated the two germline ends. This CDR3 has 13 residues. CDR3 coding DNA: TGCAGCGTTGAAAGCGGAACCTACAATGAGCAGTTCTTC. Its translation: CSVESGTYNEQFF.

The genes are TRBV29-1 and TRBJ2-1; maybe TRBD2 (5 bases). From germline, CDR1 is SQVTM and CDR2 ANQGSEA. V was cut by 5 bases and J by 4 bases, with 6 bases left in between. CDR3 size: 11 residues. The CDR3 bases are TGCAGCGTTAGCGGATACAATGAGCAGTTCTTC. Translation: CSVSGYNEQFF.

The chain links TRBV30 to TRBJ2-5; TRBD1 is a possible D gene (5 bases). CDR1 GTSNPN and CDR2 SVGIG come from the germline V gene (reference sequence). The CDR3 is 11 amino acids. Trimming removed 5 bases from V and 4 bases from J, with 8 bases in between. The chain's CDR3 is CAWGASETQYF. In nucleotides, the CDR3 is TGTGCCTGGGGGGCGTCAGAGACCCAGTACTTC. Based on the CDR3 plus reference TRBV30 and TRBJ2-5, the full variable domain is SQTIHQWPATLVQPVGSPLSLECTVEGTSNPNLYWYRQAAGRGLQLLFYSVGIGQISSEVPQNLSASRPQDRQFILSSKKLLLSDSGFYLCAWGASETQYFGPGTRLLVL.